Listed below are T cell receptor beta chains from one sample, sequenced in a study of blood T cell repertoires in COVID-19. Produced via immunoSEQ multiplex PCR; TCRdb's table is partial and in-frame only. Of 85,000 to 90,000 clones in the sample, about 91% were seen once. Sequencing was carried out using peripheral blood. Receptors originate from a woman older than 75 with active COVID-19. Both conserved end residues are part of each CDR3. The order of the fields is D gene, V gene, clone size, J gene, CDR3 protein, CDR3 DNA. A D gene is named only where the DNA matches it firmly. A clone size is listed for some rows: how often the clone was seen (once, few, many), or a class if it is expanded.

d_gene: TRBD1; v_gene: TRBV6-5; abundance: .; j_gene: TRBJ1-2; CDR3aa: CASSLTGVGGYTF; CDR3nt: TGTGCCAGCAGCTTAACAGGGGTCGGCGGCTACACCTTC
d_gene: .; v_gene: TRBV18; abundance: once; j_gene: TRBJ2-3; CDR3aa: CASSPFGGRDTQYF; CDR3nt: TGTGCCAGCTCACCGTTCGGGGGGCGAGATACGCAGTATTTT
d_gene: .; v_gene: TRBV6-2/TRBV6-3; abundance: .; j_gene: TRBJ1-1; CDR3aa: CASSQTGEAFF; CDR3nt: TGTGCCAGCAGCCAAACAGGAGAGGCTTTCTTT
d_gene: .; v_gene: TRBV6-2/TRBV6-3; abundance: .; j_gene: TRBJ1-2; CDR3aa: CASSYGTAFSYTF; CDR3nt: TGTGCCAGCAGTTATGGTACAGCCTTTAGCTACACCTTC
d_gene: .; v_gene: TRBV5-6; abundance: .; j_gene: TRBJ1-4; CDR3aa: CASSLRRATNEKLFF; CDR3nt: TGTGCCAGCAGCTTGCGACGGGCAACTAATGAAAAACTGTTTTTT
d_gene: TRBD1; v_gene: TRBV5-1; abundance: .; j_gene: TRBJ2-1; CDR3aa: CASSLSPGGEGEQFF; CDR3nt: TGCGCCAGCAGCTTGTCCCCAGGGGGCGAAGGTGAGCAGTTCTTC
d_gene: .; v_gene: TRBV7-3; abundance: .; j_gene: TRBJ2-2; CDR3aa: CASSSGGATGELFF; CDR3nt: TGTGCCAGCAGCTCTGGGGGGGCAACCGGGGAGCTGTTTTTT
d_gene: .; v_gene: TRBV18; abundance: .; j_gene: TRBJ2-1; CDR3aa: CASSPLRARAAFF; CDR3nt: TGTGCCAGCTCACCACTCAGGGCCCGCGCCGCGTTCTTC
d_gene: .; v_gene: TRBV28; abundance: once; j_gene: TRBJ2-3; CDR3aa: CASSLSVGLDTQYF; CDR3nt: TGTGCCAGCAGTTTATCAGTTGGTCTCGATACGCAGTATTTT
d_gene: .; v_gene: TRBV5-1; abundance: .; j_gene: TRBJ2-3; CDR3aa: CASSPATERWDTQYF; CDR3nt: TGCGCCAGCAGCCCGGCCACGGAGAGATGGGATACGCAGTATTTT
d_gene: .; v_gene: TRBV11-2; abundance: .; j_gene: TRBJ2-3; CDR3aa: CASSLPYTDTQYF; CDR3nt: TGTGCCAGCAGCCTTCCCTACACAGATACGCAGTATTTT
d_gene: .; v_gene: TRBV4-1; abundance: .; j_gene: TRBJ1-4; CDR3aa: CASSQAGGKLFF; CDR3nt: TGCGCCAGCAGCCAAGCCGGGGGTAAACTGTTTTTT
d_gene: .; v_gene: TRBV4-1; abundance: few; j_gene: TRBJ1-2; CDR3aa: CASSQNQGSYGYTF; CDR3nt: TGCGCCAGCAGCCAAAATCAGGGTAGCTATGGCTACACCTTC
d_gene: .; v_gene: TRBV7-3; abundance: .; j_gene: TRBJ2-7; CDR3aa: CASSLIRQASYEQYF; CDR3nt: TGTGCCAGCAGCTTAATAAGGCAGGCGTCATACGAGCAGTACTTC
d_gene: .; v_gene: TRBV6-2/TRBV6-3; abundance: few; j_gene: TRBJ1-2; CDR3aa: CASSQTLTGYTF; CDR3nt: TGTGCCAGCAGTCAGACACTCACCGGCTACACCTTC
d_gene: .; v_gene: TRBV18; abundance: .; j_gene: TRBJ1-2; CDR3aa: CASSETAFYGYTF; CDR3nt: TGTGCCAGCTCGGAGACGGCCTTCTATGGCTACACCTTC
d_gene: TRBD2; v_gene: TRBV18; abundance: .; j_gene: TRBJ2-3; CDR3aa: CASSPPGLAGGGDTQYF; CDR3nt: TGTGCCAGCTCACCCCCGGGACTAGCGGGAGGAGGAGATACGCAGTATTTT
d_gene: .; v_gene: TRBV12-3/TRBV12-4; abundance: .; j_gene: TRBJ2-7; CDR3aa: CASHGGTSYEQYF; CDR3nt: TGTGCCAGCCATGGGGGCACATCCTACGAGCAGTACTTC
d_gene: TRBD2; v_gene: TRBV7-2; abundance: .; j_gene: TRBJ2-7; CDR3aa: CASSPGLADSYEQYF; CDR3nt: TGTGCCAGCAGCCCTGGACTAGCGGACTCCTACGAGCAGTACTTC
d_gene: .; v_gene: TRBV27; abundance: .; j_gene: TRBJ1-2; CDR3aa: CASSLRGSRTYGYTF; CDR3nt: TGTGCCAGCAGTTTACGAGGGTCCAGGACGTATGGCTACACCTTC
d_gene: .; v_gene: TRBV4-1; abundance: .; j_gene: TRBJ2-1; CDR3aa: CASSQGAGEDHNEQFF; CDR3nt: TGCGCCAGCAGCCAAGGGGCCGGGGAGGATCACAATGAGCAGTTCTTC
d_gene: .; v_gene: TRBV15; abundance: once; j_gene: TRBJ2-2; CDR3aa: CATSRDPGSGELFF; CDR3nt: TGTGCCACCAGCAGAGATCCCGGTTCCGGGGAGCTGTTTTTT